The present T cell receptor (beta chain) was sequenced within a study of cytomegalovirus exposure and HLA in healthy donors. Regarding the study as a whole: A later analysis linked a missense DCLRE1C variant to TCR beta V- and J-gene trimming. By a later analysis, the bulk of CMV-associated TCR beta chains appeared HLA-restricted. High sensitivity and specificity were reportedly achieved when the classifier diagnosed cytomegalovirus status.

With 60 Vbeta and 13 Jbeta primers, the PCR was carried out. Profiled with immunoSEQ multiplex PCR; TCRdb holds only in-frame clones, not every one. Its listing shows about 120,000 clones. On this clone itself: Its target is unknown.

CDR1 is SGHDT and CDR2 is YYEEEE in the germline V gene. This CDR3 has 12 amino acids. This receptor was obtained from a woman in her forties in good health and CMV-seropositive. Sequenced: PBMCs. The chain is built from TRBV5-6 and TRBJ2-5, with D possibly TRBD2 on 6 matching bases. The J call is uncertain, as TRBJ2-7 better fits the DNA end. Here the CDR3 reads CASSLGRYEQYF. CDR3 nucleotide sequence: TGTGCCAGCAGCCTAGGGAGGTACGAGCAGTACTTC.